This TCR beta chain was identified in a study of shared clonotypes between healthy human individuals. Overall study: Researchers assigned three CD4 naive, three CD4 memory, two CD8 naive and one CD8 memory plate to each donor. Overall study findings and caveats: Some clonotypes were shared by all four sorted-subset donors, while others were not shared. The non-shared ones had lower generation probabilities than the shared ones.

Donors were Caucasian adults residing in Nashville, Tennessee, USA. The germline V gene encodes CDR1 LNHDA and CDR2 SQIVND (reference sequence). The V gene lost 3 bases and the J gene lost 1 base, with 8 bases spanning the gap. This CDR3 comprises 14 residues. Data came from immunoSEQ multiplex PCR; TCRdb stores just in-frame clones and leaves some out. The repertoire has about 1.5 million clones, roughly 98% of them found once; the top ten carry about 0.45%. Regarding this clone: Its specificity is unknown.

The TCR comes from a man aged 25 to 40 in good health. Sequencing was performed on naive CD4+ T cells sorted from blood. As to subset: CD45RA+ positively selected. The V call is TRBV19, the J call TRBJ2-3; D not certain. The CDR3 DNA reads TGTGCCAGTAGTATCCGGCACCGCACAGATACGCAGTATTTT. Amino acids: CASSIRHRTDTQYF.